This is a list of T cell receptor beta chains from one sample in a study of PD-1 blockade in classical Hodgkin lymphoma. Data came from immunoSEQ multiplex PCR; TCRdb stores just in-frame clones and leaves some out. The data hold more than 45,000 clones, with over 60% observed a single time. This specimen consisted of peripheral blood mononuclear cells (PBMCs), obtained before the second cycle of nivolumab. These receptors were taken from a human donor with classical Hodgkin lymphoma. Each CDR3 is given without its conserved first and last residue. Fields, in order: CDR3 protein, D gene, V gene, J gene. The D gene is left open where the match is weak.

cdr3_aa: ASSPPGTGNTGELF
d_call: TRBD1
v_call: TRBV7-3
j_call: TRBJ2-2

cdr3_aa: ASSYFNQPQH
d_call: .
v_call: TRBV6-6
j_call: TRBJ1-5

cdr3_aa: AWSAGGSVSEQF
d_call: TRBD2
v_call: TRBV30
j_call: TRBJ2-1

cdr3_aa: ATDQTGIVNEQF
d_call: .
v_call: TRBV6-1
j_call: TRBJ2-1

cdr3_aa: ASSFLAGGGNEQF
d_call: TRBD2
v_call: TRBV28
j_call: TRBJ2-1

cdr3_aa: ASSLRPTNEKLF
d_call: .
v_call: TRBV18
j_call: TRBJ1-4

cdr3_aa: ATGGDQPQH
d_call: .
v_call: TRBV6-5
j_call: TRBJ1-5

cdr3_aa: ASTFGAPGKPSGNTIY
d_call: .
v_call: TRBV21-1
j_call: TRBJ1-3

cdr3_aa: ASRNKAPRTGELF
d_call: .
v_call: TRBV6-1
j_call: TRBJ2-2

cdr3_aa: ASSSLMEFYEQY
d_call: .
v_call: TRBV27
j_call: TRBJ2-7

cdr3_aa: ASSIGLAGGEQY
d_call: TRBD2
v_call: TRBV19
j_call: TRBJ2-7

cdr3_aa: ASTRKIGEQY
d_call: .
v_call: TRBV10-2
j_call: TRBJ2-7

cdr3_aa: ASSPGQGAFANYGYT
d_call: TRBD1
v_call: TRBV7-2
j_call: TRBJ1-2

cdr3_aa: ASSRGTNTGELF
d_call: TRBD1
v_call: TRBV27
j_call: TRBJ2-2

cdr3_aa: ASSLLAKEQF
d_call: .
v_call: TRBV7-2
j_call: TRBJ2-1

cdr3_aa: ASSLVGASDEQY
d_call: .
v_call: TRBV7-9
j_call: TRBJ2-7

cdr3_aa: ASSLELDNTEAF
d_call: .
v_call: TRBV7-8
j_call: TRBJ1-1

cdr3_aa: ASSYSAASYGYT
d_call: .
v_call: TRBV6-6
j_call: TRBJ1-2

cdr3_aa: ASSFSSDTQY
d_call: .
v_call: TRBV7-9
j_call: TRBJ2-3

cdr3_aa: ASSPGLAGNTGELF
d_call: TRBD2
v_call: TRBV6-6
j_call: TRBJ2-2

cdr3_aa: ASSLLAGGFQETQY
d_call: TRBD1
v_call: TRBV28
j_call: TRBJ2-5

cdr3_aa: ASSSSQGWVTEAF
d_call: TRBD1
v_call: TRBV6-5
j_call: TRBJ1-1

cdr3_aa: AWSGGQANQPQH
d_call: TRBD1
v_call: TRBV30
j_call: TRBJ1-5

cdr3_aa: ASSRVGETQY
d_call: .
v_call: TRBV19
j_call: TRBJ2-5

cdr3_aa: ASSETPLEQY
d_call: .
v_call: TRBV2
j_call: TRBJ2-7